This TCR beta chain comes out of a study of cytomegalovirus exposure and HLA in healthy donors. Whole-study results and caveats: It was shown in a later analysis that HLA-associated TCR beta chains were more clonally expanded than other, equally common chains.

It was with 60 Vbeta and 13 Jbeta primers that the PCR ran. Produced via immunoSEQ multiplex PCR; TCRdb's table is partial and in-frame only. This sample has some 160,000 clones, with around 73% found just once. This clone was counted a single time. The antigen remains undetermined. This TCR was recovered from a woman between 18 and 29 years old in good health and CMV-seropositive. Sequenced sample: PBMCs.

The chain's CDR3 is CASSFLGGANTGELFF. The CDR3 DNA reads as TGTGCCAGCAGCTTTCTTGGCGGGGCGAACACCGGGGAGCTGTTTTTT. This rearrangement joins TRBV7-3 to TRBJ2-2; TRBD2 is a possible D gene (6 bases). V was cut by 3 bases and J by 0 bases, with 11 bases left in between. Germline V gives CDR1 SGHTA, CDR2 FQGTGA. The CDR3 is made up of 16 amino acids.